The present T cell receptor (beta chain) was sequenced within a study of shared clonotypes between healthy human individuals. Study context: A donor's plate count was three for CD4 naive and three for CD4 memory; CD8 naive had two and CD8 memory one.

Over several immunoSEQ plates, each subset's genomic DNA was distributed in even portions. Some clones are missing from TCRdb's copy, which holds only in-frame ones; the method was immunoSEQ multiplex PCR. The data show some 660,000 clones, roughly 73% seen once. Trimming at V came to 2 bases and at J to 3 bases, leaving 2 bases not matched to a gene. Germline loops: CDR1 MGHRA, CDR2 YSYEKL. This CDR3 has 15 residues. Points on this clone: Other DNA sequences in the sample encode the same CDR3.

The sequencing sample was made of memory CD4+ T cells sorted from blood. Subset here: CD45RA-negative fraction. The sequence came from a woman aged 25-40 years in good health. V gene TRBV4-1 combines with J gene TRBJ2-7, with 12 bases that match TRBD2. CDR3 sequence: CASSQPTSGSYEQYF. CDR3 coding DNA: TGCGCCAGCAGCCAACCGACTAGCGGGAGCTACGAGCAGTACTTC.